This entry features one T cell receptor (beta chain) sequence. No antigen is known for it. Profiled with immunoSEQ multiplex PCR; TCRdb holds only in-frame clones, not every one. The sample yields over 85,000 clones, 90% seen once. The CDR3 spans 14 residues. The germline V and J ends were trimmed by 0 bases and 2 bases, with 9 bases remaining between them. Germline V CDR1 and CDR2: SQVTM, ANQGSEA. Time point indicated: cycle 4 day 1 (C4D1), after less than 7 weeks of nivolumab. Each of the patients experienced relapse following autologous stem cell transplantation, and their brentuximab vedotin exposure differed. The entry originates in a study of PD-1 blockade in classical Hodgkin lymphoma. Findings and caveats of the study: Patients with an early start, nivolumab under 1 year after ASCT, were excluded. Newly diagnosed patients were said to have less baseline TCR diversity than healthy donors did.

The genes are TRBV29-1 and TRBJ2-3; tentatively, D is TRBD2 (5 bases). The sample here was peripheral blood mononuclear cells (PBMCs), taken before the fourth cycle of nivolumab. The receptor comes from a human donor with classical Hodgkin lymphoma. The CDR3 DNA reads as TGCAGCGTTGAAGACAGGAGGTTCACAGATACGCAGTATTTT. Protein: CSVEDRRFTDTQYF.